The 5 T cell receptor beta chains listed next were all sequenced from one sample in a study of blood T cell repertoires in COVID-19. Sequencing used immunoSEQ multiplex PCR; TCRdb keeps in-frame clones, though not all of them. This table has about 88,000 clones, 90% appearing once. Sequencing input: peripheral blood. The origin of the receptors is a man aged 55-75 years with acute or convalescent COVID-19.

The chain has TRBV2 and TRBJ1-1; D is perhaps TRBD1 (6 bases). The ends were cut back, 10 bases at V and 3 bases at J, with 15 bases in the middle. Germline CDR1 SNHLY, CDR2 FYNNEI. The CDR3 spans 13 residues. CDR3 sequence reads: CATQAGAYTEAFF. The CDR3 region has the DNA TGTGCCACCCAAGCGGGGGCCTACACTGAAGCTTTCTTT.

The genes are TRBV3-1 (or the pseudogene TRBV3-2) and TRBJ1-2; D gene unclear. Per the germline V gene, CDR1 is LGHDT and CDR2 is YNNKEL (reference sequence). The CDR3 consists of 15 residues. The V and J ends lost 4 bases and 1 base respectively, with 13 bases between them. The CDR3 bases are TGTGCCAGCAGCCCCACCCCGGAGGGTAACTATGGCTACACCTTC. Translation: CASSPTPEGNYGYTF.

CDR3 sequence (DNA): TGTGCCAGCAGCCTAAGCGACAGGGGCTACACCATATATTTT. As protein: CASSLSDRGYTIYF. The chain uses TRBV9 and TRBJ1-3; TRBD1 agrees at 8 bases. The J segment lost 8 bases and the V segment lost 4 bases, leaving 8 bases of the junction unmatched. CDR3 length: 14 residues. Germline assignment: CDR1 SGDLS and CDR2 YYNGEE.

The chain has TRBV7-3 and TRBJ1-6; D gene uncertain. CDR3 length: 13 residues. The V end was cut by 4 bases, the J end by 10 bases, with 11 bases between. The germline V gene has CDR1 SGHTA and CDR2 FQGTGA. CDR3 sequence: CASSYDAESPLHF. Written as DNA, the CDR3 is TGTGCCAGCAGCTATGACGCGGAATCACCCCTCCACTTT.

The chain links TRBV4-1 to TRBJ2-1, with 10 bases matching TRBD1. CDR1 is MGHRA, CDR2 YSYEKL, per germline. The CDR3 length is 15 residues. The ends lost 1 base at V and 8 bases at J; junction bases unmatched: 5. Written as DNA, the CDR3 is TGCGCCAGCAGCCAAGGGGACAGGGGAGGCGATGAGCAGTTCTTC. Residues: CASSQGDRGGDEQFF.